Presented here are 20 T cell receptor beta chains from one specimen sequenced in a study of response to subunit inactivated influenza vaccine. Each CDR3 protein is one row after TCRdb ran MiXCR on the RT-PCR reads. The sample lists just over 300,000 distinct CDR3 sequences; over 20% were seen once. Specimen: PBMCs from blood, collected less than 22 months after vaccination. The receptors here all came from a man between 50 and 69 years old who received an inactivated influenza vaccine.

This chain links TRBV12-3 or TRBV12-4 with TRBJ1-3; tentative D call: TRBD1 (5 bases). There are 15 residues in the CDR3. With 0 bases removed from V and 4 bases from J, the gap between germline ends came to 10 bases. The CDR3 DNA reads TGTGCCAGCAGTTTAGCGGGGACCCCCGGAAACACCATATATTTT. It encodes CASSLAGTPGNTIYF.

The V and J genes are TRBV7-9 and TRBJ2-1; D ambiguous. This CDR3 is 11 amino acids long. The V gene lost 1 base and the J gene lost 10 bases, with 5 bases spanning the gap. The germline V gene has CDR1 SEHNR and CDR2 FQNEAQ (reference sequence). The CDR3 DNA reads as TGTGCCAGCAGCTTAGTAGAGGAGCAGTTCTTC. This encodes CASSLVEEQFF.

This chain joins TRBV6-2 or TRBV6-3 and TRBJ1-5; D is unresolved. CDR3 length equals 14 residues. Germline V gives CDR1 MNHEY, CDR2 SVGEGT. V was clipped by 6 bases and J by 3 bases, with 12 bases between them. CDR3: CASSNGPYNQPQHF. The DNA of the CDR3 is TGTGCCAGCAGCAATGGGCCTTACAATCAGCCCCAGCATTTT.

The chain combines TRBV28 with TRBJ2-2, with D unclear. The CDR3 sequence is 19 residues long. V lost 3 bases, J lost 4 bases, and 24 bases lay in between. Looked up from germline, CDR1 is MDHEN and CDR2 is SYDVKM. The CDR3 spells CASSFVTLSFVGLTGELFF. Written as DNA, the CDR3 is TGTGCCAGCAGTTTCGTCACCCTCTCCTTTGTGGGCCTCACCGGGGAGCTGTTTTTT.

This clonotype has only a few counts. The DNA for the CDR3 is TGCAGCGTTGCGGCCAGGGTCATCCCTGAAGCTTTCTTT. This encodes CSVAARVIPEAFF. This rearrangement joins TRBV29-1 to TRBJ1-1, with D tentatively TRBD1 (5 bases). V was pared by 4 bases and J by 6 bases, with 15 bases between. The CDR3 extends over 13 amino acids. Germline loops: CDR1 SQVTM, CDR2 ANQGSEA.

The chain carries TRBV29-1 and TRBJ2-3; 7 bases agree with TRBD1. Germline CDR1 is SQVTM and CDR2 is ANQGSEA. The CDR3 is 16 amino acids. The J segment lost 6 bases and the V segment lost 4 bases, leaving 16 bases of the junction unmatched. The CDR3 region has the DNA TGCAGCGTTGGGGGAAGACAGGGAGCGGCATTCGATACGCAGTATTTT. This gives the protein CSVGGRQGAAFDTQYF.

Details on this clonotype: A much larger clone sits a single nucleotide away, making a read error possible. The J gene is TRBJ1-2, the V gene TRBV15, with 8 bases identical to TRBD1. CDR1 and CDR2 from the germline V gene are LNHNV and YYDKDF (reference sequence). The CDR3 contains 12 residues. CDR3 in amino acids: CATGRDWTGRTF. The DNA for the CDR3 is TGTGCCACCGGCAGGGACTGGACAGGGCGGACCTTC.

To note about this clonotype: A read error may be the cause here, since a much bigger clone is one base away. The chain has TRBV12-3 or TRBV12-4 and TRBJ1-1; D is ambiguous. The CDR3 contains 11 residues. This chain's CDR3 is CASSLAGEALF. The CDR3 DNA sequence: TGTGCCAGCAGTTTAGCCGGGGAGGCTTTATTT.

The V call is TRBV12-3 or TRBV12-4, the J call TRBJ1-5; D is perhaps TRBD1 (6 bases). The V and J ends lost 5 bases and 6 bases respectively, with 17 bases between them. The CDR3 is made up of 15 amino acids. The CDR3 DNA follows: TGTGCCAGCAGTCCTCTTTCAGGGGTGAGTCAGCCCCAGCATTTT. It specifies CASSPLSGVSQPQHF.

In its sample, this clonotype was seen a few times. The V and J genes are TRBV20-1 and TRBJ2-1, with 11 positions matching TRBD2. The CDR3 runs to 14 residues. V trimming: 5 bases; J trimming: 8 bases; junction bases outside the gene matches: 8. CDR1 is DFQATT and CDR2 is SNEGSKA in the germline V gene (reference sequence). DNA of the CDR3: TGCAGTGCTTTTAGCGGGGGGGCATTCTATGAGCAGTTCTTC. Translated: CSAFSGGAFYEQFF.

This chain uses TRBV4-1 with TRBJ1-6, with D possibly matching TRBD1 (5 bases). Trimming removed 5 bases from V and 8 bases from J, with 16 bases in between. The germline CDR1 and CDR2 sequences are MGHRA and YSYEKL. CDR3 length equals 15 residues. Here the CDR3 reads CASSFGDLMDSPLHF. The CDR3 DNA sequence: TGCGCCAGCAGCTTCGGGGACCTAATGGATTCACCCCTCCACTTT.

Many counts were recorded for this clonotype. The chain links TRBV4-2 to TRBJ1-6; D is possibly TRBD1 (5 bases). CDR3 length: 17 residues. Trimming stripped 1 base from V and 8 bases from J, with 18 bases between. Per the germline V gene, CDR1 is LGHNA and CDR2 is YNFKEQ. CDR3: CASSQVFAAGGDSPLHF. Written as DNA, the CDR3 is TGTGCCAGCAGCCAAGTGTTCGCGGCCGGGGGGGATTCACCCCTCCACTTT.

This clonotype was counted a few times. V usage is TRBV5-5 and J usage is TRBJ2-7; possibly TRBD2 for D (6 bases). Trimming stripped 1 base from V and 3 bases from J, with 11 bases between. This CDR3 is built from 14 residues. Germline CDR1 reads SGHKS; CDR2 reads YYEKEE (reference sequence). The CDR3 DNA reads TGTGCCAGCAGCTTGAACCGGGACTTCTACGAGCAGTACTTC. Its translation: CASSLNRDFYEQYF.

This clonotype was observed a few times. The V call is TRBV11-3, the J call TRBJ2-7; possible D gene TRBD2, 5 bases. CDR1 is SGHNT, CDR2 YENEEA, per germline. V lost 0 bases to trimming and J lost 5 bases, with 8 bases between them. The CDR3 runs to 13 residues. The CDR3 region is CASSLDARDEQYF. DNA of the CDR3: TGTGCCAGCAGCTTAGATGCGCGGGACGAGCAGTACTTC.

The chain carries TRBV12-3 or TRBV12-4 and TRBJ2-7, with 7 bases matching TRBD1. Trimming at V came to 4 bases and at J to 2 bases, leaving 11 bases not matched to a gene. This CDR3 has 16 amino acids. The CDR3 loop reads CASSWDSPGRAYEQYF. In nucleotides, the CDR3 is TGTGCCAGCAGTTGGGACAGCCCGGGACGCGCCTACGAGCAGTACTTC.

This clonotype has a count of ten or more. The chain combines TRBV12-3 or TRBV12-4 with TRBJ1-6, with unresolved D. CDR3 length: 14 amino acids. The V gene lost 1 base and the J gene lost 7 bases, with 8 bases spanning the gap. The CDR3 sequence: CASSLDSRNSPLHF. The CDR3, as DNA: TGTGCCAGCAGTTTAGACAGCCGGAATTCACCCCTCCACTTT.

The chain links TRBV21-1 to TRBJ1-5; the table names TRBD1, a call not compared with the DNA. TRBV21-1 is an annotated pseudogene. This CDR3 region has 17 residues. CDR3 sequence (DNA): TGTGCCAGCAGCAGACGGACAGGGGGCGGAAGCAATCAGCCCCAGCATTTT. It encodes CASSRRTGGGSNQPQHF.

The chain links TRBV7-9 to TRBJ1-5, with D unclear. In germline, CDR1 is SEHNR, CDR2 FQNEAQ (reference sequence). The CDR3 contains 15 residues. Trimming took 4 bases from V and 2 from J, leaving 12 bases between them. CDR3 protein: CASSSFGEGNQPQHF. The CDR3 DNA is TGTGCCAGCAGCTCGTTCGGGGAGGGCAATCAGCCCCAGCATTTT.

The chain combines TRBV4-3 with TRBJ2-1; D tentatively fits TRBD1 or TRBD2 (6 bases each). Germline V gene data show CDR1 as LGHNA and CDR2 as YSLEER. Trimming left V 5 bases short and J 7 bases short, with 15 bases between. The CDR3 loop spans 14 amino acids. CDR3: CASSDTGAFNEQFF. The CDR3 bases are TGCGCCAGCAGCGATACGGGGGCCTTTAATGAGCAGTTCTTC.

The V gene is TRBV20-1, the J gene TRBJ1-4; D perhaps matches TRBD1 (6 bases). V was clipped by 6 bases and J by 8 bases, with 16 bases between them. This CDR3 is 13 amino acids long. Per germline, CDR1 DFQATT and CDR2 SNEGSKA (reference sequence). CDR3 protein: CSAAGGGREKLFF. DNA of the CDR3: TGCAGTGCCGCCGGGGGCGGTCGGGAAAAACTGTTTTTT.